This is a list of T cell receptor beta chains from one sample in a study of blood T cells in healthy people across ages. Each CDR3 protein is one row after TCRdb ran MiXCR on the 5' RACE reads. In the table there are about 1 million distinct CDR3 sequences, around 45% of which are singletons. Sample: blood. All receptors derive from a woman aged 60-70 years in good health. CDR3s include the opening cysteine and the closing phenylalanine or tryptophan. A D gene is named only where the DNA matches it firmly. A clone size is listed for some rows: how often the clone was seen (once, few, many), or a class if it is expanded.

once	TRBJ2-4	TRBV7-8	.	TGTGCCAGTAGCTTAGCGGGACAGACAATAGCCAAAAACATTCAGTACTTC	CASSLAGQTIAKNIQYF
few	TRBJ2-3	TRBV4-2	TRBD2	TGTGCCAGCAGCCAAGGGGGGGGGATCGATACGCAGTATTTT	CASSQGGGIDTQYF
.	TRBJ1-1	TRBV2	.	TGTGCCAGCAGTGAAGCGCCCCTTGGTCCCGGGCGGACTGAAGCTTTCTTT	CASSEAPLGPGRTEAFF
.	TRBJ1-2	TRBV2	.	TGTGCCAGCAGTGATCCACAGCCCTATGGCTACACCTTC	CASSDPQPYGYTF
.	TRBJ1-5	TRBV7-2	.	TGTGCCAGCAGCTTAGGGGGGGGCTGGGGCAATCAGCCCCAGCATTTT	CASSLGGGWGNQPQHF
.	TRBJ2-7	TRBV28	TRBD2	TGTGCCAGCAGTTTAACCCTCGGGGGTAGCGGGAGGTCTGAGCAGTACTTC	CASSLTLGGSGRSEQYF
.	TRBJ2-1	TRBV27	TRBD2	TGTGCCAGCAGTGGACTAGCGGGAGACCATGAGCAGTTCTTC	CASSGLAGDHEQFF
.	TRBJ2-2	TRBV9	TRBD1	TGTGCCAGCAGCGTTCGACAGGGTAGCGGGGAGCTGTTTTTT	CASSVRQGSGELFF
.	TRBJ2-7	TRBV2	TRBD2	TGTGCCAGCCTGGACATCGGGAGGTACGAGCAGTACTTC	CASLDIGRYEQYF
.	TRBJ2-3	TRBV6-5	TRBD2	TGTGCCAGCAGTTACTACAGGCTAGCGGGAGTCCCCCGCACAGATACGCAGTATTTT	CASSYYRLAGVPRTDTQYF
.	TRBJ2-5	TRBV10-1	.	TGCGCCAGCAGTGAGTATGGGCATGAGACCCAGTACTTC	CASSEYGHETQYF
few	TRBJ2-1	TRBV12-3/TRBV12-4	TRBD2	TGTGCCAGCAGCCTGGGACTAGCGGGAGGCGGAACGTTCCACAATGAGCAGTTCTTC	CASSLGLAGGGTFHNEQFF
few	TRBJ2-7	TRBV7-9	.	TGTGCCAGCAGCTTAGTGGTATGGGAGCAGTACTTC	CASSLVVWEQYF
.	TRBJ2-3	TRBV20-1	.	TGCAGTGCGGAAAGAGCCAGCACAGATACGCAGTATTTT	CSAERASTDTQYF
.	TRBJ2-7	TRBV13	.	TGTGCCAGCAGCTTATTGGGCAGATCCTACGAGCAGTACTTC	CASSLLGRSYEQYF
many	TRBJ1-6	TRBV9	.	TGTGCCAGCAGCCCAGAAGGCGTTAATTCACCCCTCCACTTT	CASSPEGVNSPLHF
few	TRBJ1-2	TRBV29-1	.	TGCAGCGCCCGCTCAGTAGTCGGCTATGGCTACACCTTC	CSARSVVGYGYTF
few	TRBJ1-2	TRBV14	.	TGTGCCAGCAGCCAAGATTCAGGACCCTATGGCTACACCTTC	CASSQDSGPYGYTF
.	TRBJ2-1	TRBV6-6	.	TGTGCCAGCGGTTACCGGACCAATGAGCAGTTCTTC	CASGYRTNEQFF
few	TRBJ2-1	TRBV2	TRBD2	TGTGCCAGCAGTGAAGACGGGAGGTTCTACAATGAGCAGTTCTTC	CASSEDGRFYNEQFF
few	TRBJ2-1	TRBV13	.	TGTGCCAGCAGCACTAGCTCCTCCTACAATGAGCAGTTCTTC	CASSTSSSYNEQFF
few	TRBJ2-3	TRBV27	.	TGTGCCAGCATCAACAGAAGGGCAGGGCAGTATTTT	CASINRRAGQYF
.	TRBJ2-1	TRBV29-1	TRBD1	TGCAGCGTTGAAACCGGGACAGGGAACCTCAATGAGCAGTTCTTC	CSVETGTGNLNEQFF
.	TRBJ1-2	TRBV7-8	TRBD1	TGTGCCAGCAGCCACGGACAGGGGGCTTATGGCTACACCTTC	CASSHGQGAYGYTF
.	TRBJ2-1	TRBV7-9	.	TGTGCCAGCAGCACCCCGGGTATGGCGGTAGCGGTCTACAATGAGCAGTTCTTC	CASSTPGMAVAVYNEQFF
.	TRBJ2-7	TRBV18	TRBD2	TGTGCCAGCTCGCCATTATCGGGAGGGCCCTACGAGCAGTACTTC	CASSPLSGGPYEQYF
few	TRBJ2-1	TRBV4-2	TRBD2	TGTGCCAGCAGCCAACCGACTAGCGGGAGGTTGTATGAGCAGTTCTTC	CASSQPTSGRLYEQFF
few	TRBJ2-7	TRBV28	.	TGTGCCAGCAGTCAACCCCCTAGGACAGCGCGAGAGCAGTACTTC	CASSQPPRTAREQYF
.	TRBJ2-7	TRBV5-1	TRBD2	TGCGCCAGCAGCTACGGACTAGCGGGAGCTCGGGAGCAGTACTTC	CASSYGLAGAREQYF
.	TRBJ2-5	TRBV2	.	TGTGCCAGCGGAGGGGTCGGGCGAGAGACCCAGTACTTC	CASGGVGRETQYF
few	TRBJ1-2	TRBV29-1	.	TGCAGCGTTGATCTAACGCAGAGTAACTATGGCTACACCTTC	CSVDLTQSNYGYTF
.	TRBJ1-2	TRBV28	TRBD1	TGTGCCAGCAGCACGCCGGGACAGGGGGAGTTAGGCTACACCTTC	CASSTPGQGELGYTF
.	TRBJ2-7	TRBV28	.	TGTGCTATGTCTGAGGGATCAGACGAGCAGTACTTC	CAMSEGSDEQYF
many	TRBJ2-7	TRBV7-2	TRBD2	TGTGCCAGCAGCCCACATAGCGGGAGGGGTTCCTCCTACGAGCAGTACTTC	CASSPHSGRGSSYEQYF
.	TRBJ2-5	TRBV5-1	.	TGCGTCAGCAGCTTGCCCGGGGAAGAGACCCAGTACTTC	CVSSLPGEETQYF
.	TRBJ2-1	TRBV7-9	.	TGTGCCAGCAGCCGTTCGAGCTCCTACAATGAGCAGTTCTTC	CASSRSSSYNEQFF
.	TRBJ2-1	TRBV12-3/TRBV12-4	.	TGTGCCAGCATTCCCCGGGGAACCTACAATGAGCAGTTCTTC	CASIPRGTYNEQFF
few	TRBJ2-3	TRBV19	TRBD2	TGTGCCAGTAGTCTCCTAGCGGGAGGGGTCACAGATACGCAGTATTTT	CASSLLAGGVTDTQYF
.	TRBJ2-5	TRBV5-1	.	TGCGCCAGCAGCTTGGTCCCCCGGGACCAAGAGACCCAGTACTTC	CASSLVPRDQETQYF
.	TRBJ2-3	TRBV20-1	TRBD2	TGCAGTGCTAGCGGAGGCGGCGGGAGGGTCCGCACAGATACGCAGTATTTT	CSASGGGGRVRTDTQYF
.	TRBJ1-2	TRBV29-1	.	TGCAGCGCTGTGTTAGGGTTCGGGTCTAACTATGGCTACACCTTC	CSAVLGFGSNYGYTF
.	TRBJ2-1	TRBV24-1	TRBD1	TGTGCCACCAGTGATTTCGGGACAGGGGGCTGTCGGCAGTTCTTC	CATSDFGTGGCRQFF
.	TRBJ2-7	TRBV3-1	.	TGTGCCAGCAGCCAATCCCCGGCCCCCTACGAGCAGTACTTC	CASSQSPAPYEQYF
.	TRBJ1-1	TRBV7-2	.	TGTGCCAGCAGCTTGCGGAATATGAACACTGAAGCTTTCTTT	CASSLRNMNTEAFF
few	TRBJ1-2	TRBV6-5	TRBD1	TGTGCCAGCAGTTACTCGAGGGGGCTTAACTATGGCTACACCTTC	CASSYSRGLNYGYTF
.	TRBJ2-1	TRBV29-1	.	TGCAGCGGCCTCACACCCGGTTCCTACAAGGAGCAGTTCTTC	CSGLTPGSYKEQFF
.	TRBJ1-2	TRBV3-1	.	TGTGCCAGCAGTCGGGCCGACGGGTCCCATGGCTACACCTTC	CASSRADGSHGYTF
.	TRBJ2-5	TRBV30	.	TGTGCCTGGAGTGTACCGGCGACCCAGTACTTC	CAWSVPATQYF
once	TRBJ1-2	TRBV12-3/TRBV12-4	.	TGTGCCAGCAGTTTAGGGACAGTAACCTGCTACACCTTC	CASSLGTVTCYTF
.	TRBJ1-6	TRBV27	TRBD1	TGTGCCAGCAGGTCGGACAGGGTGGGGTCACCCCTCCACTTT	CASRSDRVGSPLHF
few	TRBJ1-2	TRBV3-1	TRBD1	TGTGCCAGCAGCCTGGACAGGGACCATGGCTACACCTTC	CASSLDRDHGYTF
.	TRBJ2-2	TRBV5-1	.	TGCGCCAGCGCTGGGGCCCTTACCGGGGAGCTGTTTTTT	CASAGALTGELFF
.	TRBJ2-7	TRBV6-5	TRBD1	TGTGCCAGCAGTTACTCGAGGGGGCCCTACGAGCAGTACTTC	CASSYSRGPYEQYF
few	TRBJ2-1	TRBV15	.	TGTGCCACCAGCAGAGCCACAGAGAACAATGAGCAGTTCTTC	CATSRATENNEQFF